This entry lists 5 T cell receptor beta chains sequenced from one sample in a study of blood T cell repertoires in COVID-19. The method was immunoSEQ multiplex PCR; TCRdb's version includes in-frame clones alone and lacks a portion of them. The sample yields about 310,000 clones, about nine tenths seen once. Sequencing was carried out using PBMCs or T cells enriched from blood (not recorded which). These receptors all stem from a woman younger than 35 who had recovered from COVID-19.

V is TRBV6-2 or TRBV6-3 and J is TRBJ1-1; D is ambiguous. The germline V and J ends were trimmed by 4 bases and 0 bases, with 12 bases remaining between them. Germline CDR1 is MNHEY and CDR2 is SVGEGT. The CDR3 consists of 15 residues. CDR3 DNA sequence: TGTGCCAGCAGTTTCCCTTCGTCCTTGAACACTGAAGCTTTCTTT. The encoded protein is CASSFPSSLNTEAFF.

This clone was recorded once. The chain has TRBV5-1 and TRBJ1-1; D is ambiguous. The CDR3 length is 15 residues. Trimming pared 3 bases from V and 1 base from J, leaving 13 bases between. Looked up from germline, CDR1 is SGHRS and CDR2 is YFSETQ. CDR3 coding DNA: TGCGCCAGCAGCTCCTGGGGAGGCGGGAACACTGAAGCTTTCTTT. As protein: CASSSWGGGNTEAFF.

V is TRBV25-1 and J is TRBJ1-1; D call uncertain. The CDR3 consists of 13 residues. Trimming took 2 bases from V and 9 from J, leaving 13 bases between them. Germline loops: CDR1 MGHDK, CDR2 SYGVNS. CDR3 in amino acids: CASSETPTTQAFF. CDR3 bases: TGTGCCAGCAGTGAAACCCCGACAACTCAAGCTTTCTTT. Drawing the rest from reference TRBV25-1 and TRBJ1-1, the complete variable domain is EADIYQTPRYLVIGTGKKITLECSQTMGHDKMYWYQQDPGMELHLIHYSYGVNSTEKGDLSSESTVSRIRTEHFPLTLESARPSHTSQYLCASSETPTTQAFFGQGTRLTVV.

The chain's CDR3 is CAWSVPIGGAGAFF. In DNA form, the CDR3 reads TGTGCCTGGAGTGTACCGATAGGGGGGGCAGGAGCTTTCTTT. The rearrangement uses TRBV30 and TRBJ1-1, with TRBD1 as a possible D gene (6 bases). The CDR3 is 14 amino acids. Germline CDR1 is GTSNPN and CDR2 is SVGIG (reference sequence). The ends were cut back, 0 bases at V and 10 bases at J, with 18 bases in the middle.

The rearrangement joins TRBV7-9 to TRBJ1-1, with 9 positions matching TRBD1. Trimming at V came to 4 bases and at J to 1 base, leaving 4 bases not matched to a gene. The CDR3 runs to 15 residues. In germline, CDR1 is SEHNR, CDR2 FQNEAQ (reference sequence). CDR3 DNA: TGTGCCAGCAGCTCCGGGACAGGGAAGAACACTGAAGCTTTCTTT. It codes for CASSSGTGKNTEAFF.